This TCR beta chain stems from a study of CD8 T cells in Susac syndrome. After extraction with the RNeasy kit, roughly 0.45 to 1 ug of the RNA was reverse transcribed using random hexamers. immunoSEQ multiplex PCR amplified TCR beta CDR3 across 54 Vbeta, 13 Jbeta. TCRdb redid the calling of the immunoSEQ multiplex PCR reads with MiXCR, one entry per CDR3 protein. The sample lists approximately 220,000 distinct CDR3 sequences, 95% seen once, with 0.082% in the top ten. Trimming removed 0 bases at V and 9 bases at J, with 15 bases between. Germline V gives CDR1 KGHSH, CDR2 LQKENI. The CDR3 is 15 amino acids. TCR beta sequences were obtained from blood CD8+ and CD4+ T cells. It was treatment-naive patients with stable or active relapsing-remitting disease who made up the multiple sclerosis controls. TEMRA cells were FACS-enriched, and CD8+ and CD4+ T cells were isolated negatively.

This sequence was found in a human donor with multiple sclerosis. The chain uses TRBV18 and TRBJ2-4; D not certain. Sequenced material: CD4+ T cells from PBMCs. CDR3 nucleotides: TGTGCCAGCTCACCACCCTCCGCTAGAAGGGTCATTCAGTACTTC. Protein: CASSPPSARRVIQYF.